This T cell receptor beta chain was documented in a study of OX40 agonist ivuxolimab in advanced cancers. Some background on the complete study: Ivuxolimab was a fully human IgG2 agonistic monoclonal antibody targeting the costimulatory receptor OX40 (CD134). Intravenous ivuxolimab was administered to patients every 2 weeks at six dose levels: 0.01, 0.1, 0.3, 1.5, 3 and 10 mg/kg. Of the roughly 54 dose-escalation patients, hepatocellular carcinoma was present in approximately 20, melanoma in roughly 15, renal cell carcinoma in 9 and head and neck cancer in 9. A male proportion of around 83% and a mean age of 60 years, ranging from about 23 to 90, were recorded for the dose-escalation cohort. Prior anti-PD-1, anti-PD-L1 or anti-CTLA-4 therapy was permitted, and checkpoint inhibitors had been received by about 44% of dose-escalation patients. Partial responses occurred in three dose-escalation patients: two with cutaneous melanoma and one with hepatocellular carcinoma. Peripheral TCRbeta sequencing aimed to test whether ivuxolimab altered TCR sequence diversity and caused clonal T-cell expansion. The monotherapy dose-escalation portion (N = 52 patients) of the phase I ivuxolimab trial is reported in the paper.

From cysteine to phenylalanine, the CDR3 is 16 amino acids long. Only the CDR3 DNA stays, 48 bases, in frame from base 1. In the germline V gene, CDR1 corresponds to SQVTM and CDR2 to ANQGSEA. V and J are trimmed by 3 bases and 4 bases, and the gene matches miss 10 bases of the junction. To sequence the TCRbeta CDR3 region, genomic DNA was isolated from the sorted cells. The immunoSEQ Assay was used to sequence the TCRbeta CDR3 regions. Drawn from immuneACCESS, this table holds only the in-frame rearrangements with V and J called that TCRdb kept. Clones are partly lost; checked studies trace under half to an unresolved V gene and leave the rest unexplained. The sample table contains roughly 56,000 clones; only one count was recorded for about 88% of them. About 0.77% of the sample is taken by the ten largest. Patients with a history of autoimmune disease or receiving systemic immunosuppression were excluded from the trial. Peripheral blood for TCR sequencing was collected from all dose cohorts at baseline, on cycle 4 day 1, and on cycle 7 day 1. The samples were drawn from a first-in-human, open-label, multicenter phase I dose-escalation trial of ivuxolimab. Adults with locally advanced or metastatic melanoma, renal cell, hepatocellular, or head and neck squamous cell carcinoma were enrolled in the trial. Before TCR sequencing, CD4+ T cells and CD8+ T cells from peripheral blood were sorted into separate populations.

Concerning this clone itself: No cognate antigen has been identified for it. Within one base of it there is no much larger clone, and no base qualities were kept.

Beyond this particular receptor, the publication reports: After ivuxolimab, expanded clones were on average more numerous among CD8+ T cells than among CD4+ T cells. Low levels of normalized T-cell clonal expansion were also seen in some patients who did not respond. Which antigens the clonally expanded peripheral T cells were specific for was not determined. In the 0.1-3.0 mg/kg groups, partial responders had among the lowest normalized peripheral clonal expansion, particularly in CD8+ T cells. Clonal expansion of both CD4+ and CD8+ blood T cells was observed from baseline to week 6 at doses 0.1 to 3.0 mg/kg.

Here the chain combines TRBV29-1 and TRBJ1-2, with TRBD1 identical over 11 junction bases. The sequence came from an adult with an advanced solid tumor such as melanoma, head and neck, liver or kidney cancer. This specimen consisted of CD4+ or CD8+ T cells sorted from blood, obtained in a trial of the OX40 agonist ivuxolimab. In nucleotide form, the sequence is TGCAGCGTTGAGGGGACAGGGGGGGCCAGGGGCTATGGCTACACCTTC. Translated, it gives CSVEGTGGARGYGYTF.